This T cell receptor (beta chain) was documented in a study of T cell responses to AZD1222 COVID-19 vaccine. Study background: Researchers grouped second doses given at about 4 or about 12 weeks into one pool. Overall study results and limits: Rises in breadth and depth of Spike-specific TCRs came after two AZD1222 doses. Unmutated variant regions are reportedly targeted by nearly half of spike-specific TCRs. The donor group comprised mostly white British people and more females; the analysis possibly underestimated clonal diversity.

Deletions cut 6 bases from V and 2 bases from J, with 12 bases between. This CDR3 has 14 amino acids. The germline V gene has CDR1 MNHEY and CDR2 SVGAGI. Concerning this clone itself: The antigen remains unidentified.

Measured with immunoSEQ multiplex PCR; TCRdb has only the in-frame clones, and not every one. The table lists roughly 110,000 clones, around 91% of them singletons, with 22% in the top ten. Sequences were derived from peripheral blood, sampled on day 0 of AZD1222 vaccination. The rearrangement uses TRBV6-5 and TRBJ2-3; D possibly corresponds to TRBD2 (6 bases). The source is an adult in good health. The CDR3 is CASSTRDFTDTQYF. The DNA for the CDR3 is TGTGCCAGCAGCACTCGGGACTTCACAGATACGCAGTATTTT.